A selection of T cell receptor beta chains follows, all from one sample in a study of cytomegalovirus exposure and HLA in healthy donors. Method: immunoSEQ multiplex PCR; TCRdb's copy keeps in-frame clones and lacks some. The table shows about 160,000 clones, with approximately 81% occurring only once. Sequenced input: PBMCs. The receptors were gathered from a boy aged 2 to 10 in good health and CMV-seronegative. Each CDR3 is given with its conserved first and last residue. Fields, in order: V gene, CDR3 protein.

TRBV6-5	CASRRGREGGHTF
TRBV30	CAWSLAGWVETQYF
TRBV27	CASTPGLEYEQFF
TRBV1	CTSSPTDRAPSTDTQYF
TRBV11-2	CASSLVMFPSTDTQYF
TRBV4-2	CASSQPGGGVATEAFF
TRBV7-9	CASSPRGGETQYF
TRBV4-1	CASSVVGALNYGYTF
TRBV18	CASSPEAQGNEQFF
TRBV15	CATSPGSRETQYF
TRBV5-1	CASSLAGNRGNTIYF
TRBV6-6	CASMGTGFHHSYEQYF
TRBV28	CASSNARRTGEYEQYF
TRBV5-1	CASSPRDRGIYEQYF
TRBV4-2	CASRTDRSTTGELFF
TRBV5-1	CASSGTDSPDEQFF
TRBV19	CASMGQGAGEKLFF
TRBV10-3	CAISERGGENEKLFF
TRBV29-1	CSVAGGQYGYTF
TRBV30	CAWSTSLLAAGSYNEQFF
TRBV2	CARDRGSPEAFF
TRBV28	CASRLTGGDTQYF
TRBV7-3	CASSLTRGSTEAFF
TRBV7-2	CASSLAPRGGAYEQYF